A single sample gave rise to the 8 T cell receptor beta chains below, sequenced in a study of blood T cell repertoires in COVID-19. TCRdb keeps only in-frame clones here, not all; method: immunoSEQ multiplex PCR. The table lists 490,000 or so clones, approximately 91% of them singletons. The sample consisted of PBMCs or T cells enriched from blood (not recorded which). The receptors come from a woman aged 60 to 75 who had recovered from COVID-19.

CDR3 in DNA: TGTGCCAGCAGCTTAGGCCGACAGGGAAACTATGGCTACACCTTC. Residues: CASSLGRQGNYGYTF. The chain carries TRBV13 and TRBJ1-2, with 7 positions matching TRBD1. The CDR3 consists of 15 residues. Germline assignment: CDR1 PRHDT and CDR2 FYEKMQ (reference sequence). V lost 0 bases, J lost 2 bases, and 3 bases stayed unmatched.

The chain is built from TRBV29-1 and TRBJ2-7; TRBD1 matches 7 bases. There are 13 residues in the CDR3. CDR1 and CDR2 (germline): SQVTM, ANQGSEA. V was pared by 4 bases and J by 2 bases, with 5 bases of the junction left unmatched. For the CDR3, the DNA is TGCAGCGTTGGGTCAGGGGGTCCCTACGAGCAGTACTTC. Protein: CSVGSGGPYEQYF.

Comment on this clone: The same CDR3 also results from other DNA sequences found in this sample. The chain couples TRBV2 to TRBJ1-5; 9 positions agree with TRBD1. Germline-derived CDR1 and CDR2 are SNHLY and FYNNEI. This CDR3 contains 14 residues. V trimming: 4 bases; J trimming: 4 bases; junction bases outside the gene matches: 2. The chain's CDR3 is CASSGQGGNQPQHF. The CDR3 region has the DNA TGTGCCAGCAGTGGACAGGGGGGGAATCAGCCCCAGCATTTT.

V and J are TRBV5-1 and TRBJ2-7; 11 positions match TRBD2. V shed 3 bases, J shed 2 bases, and the junction held 4 bases outside the gene matches. The CDR3 consists of 15 residues. Germline CDR1 is SGHRS and CDR2 is YFSETQ. CDR3 DNA sequence: TGCGCCAGCAGCTCCGGGACTAGCGGAACCTACGAGCAGTACTTC. Protein product: CASSSGTSGTYEQYF.

The chain recombines TRBV20-1 with TRBJ2-2; D gene unclear. The germline CDR1 and CDR2 sequences are DFQATT and SNEGSKA (reference sequence). There are 11 residues in the CDR3. Trimming stripped 3 bases from V and 5 bases from J, with 4 bases between. CDR3 protein: CSASKTGELFF. As DNA, the CDR3 is TGCAGTGCTAGCAAAACCGGGGAGCTGTTTTTT.

This clone appeared a single time. The chain carries TRBV29-1 and TRBJ1-1; D is uncertain. Germline CDR1 is SQVTM and CDR2 is ANQGSEA. The CDR3 has 13 residues. The ends were cut back, 8 bases at V and 2 bases at J, with 15 bases in the middle. The CDR3 nucleotides read TGCAGCCACCCCTCGGTGACTAACACTGAAGCTTTCTTT. This codes for CSHPSVTNTEAFF.

This chain uses TRBV6-5 with TRBJ1-1, with 7 bases identical to TRBD1. CDR3 size: 13 residues. Looked up from germline, CDR1 is MNHEY and CDR2 is SVGAGI. Losses at the gene ends were 2 bases for V and 6 bases for J; bases not matched to a gene: 3. The CDR3 nucleotides read TGTGCCAGCAGTTACAACAGGGGCTCTGAAGCTTTCTTT. The encoded protein is CASSYNRGSEAFF.

V usage is TRBV11-2 and J usage is TRBJ1-5; D possibly corresponds to TRBD1 (5 bases). V lost 2 bases to trimming and J lost 0 bases, with 8 bases between them. The CDR3 length is 15 residues. Germline assignment: CDR1 SGHAT and CDR2 FQNNGV. This chain's CDR3 is CASSLQGYSNQPQHF. The CDR3 nucleotides are TGTGCCAGCAGCTTACAGGGATATAGCAATCAGCCCCAGCATTTT.